The clone carrying this T cell receptor (beta chain) has ten or more counts. Its matching antigen is unknown. This sample stems from a study of immune heterogeneity within non-small cell lung tumors. Overall study: Histologically, a few tumors were squamous cell carcinomas and around ten were non-squamous carcinomas. The remaining 1 tumor was not otherwise specified. General study results and limits: Individual patients' high-frequency T-cell receptor beta clonotypes were largely distinct from one another. There were identical dominant CDR3 beta clonotypes recurring across tumor sites within a patient, together with site-unique high-frequency clones.

The length of the CDR3 is 14 residues. CDR1 and CDR2 (germline): SNHLY, FYNNEI. V was trimmed by 6 bases and J by 0 bases, leaving 11 bases between them. Genomic DNA from bulk tumor acted as the template, and around 630 ng was loaded per sample. Collection of several biopsies per primary tumor, spaced far apart, took place during surgery. Surgery that was curative in intent was performed on patients with untreated, newly diagnosed non-small cell lung cancer. In a multiplex PCR, 32 V and 13 J primers amplified TCR beta CDR3. TCRdb passed the multiplex PCR reads through MiXCR, listing each CDR3 protein once. This sample has some 30,000 distinct CDR3 sequences, with 25% to 30% found just once.

This clonotype originated in a man aged 35 to 55 with non-small cell lung cancer. The rearrangement links TRBV2 to TRBJ1-2; the D is unclear. Sequencing was performed on lung tumor tissue. CDR3: CASSETGANYGYTF. For the CDR3, the DNA is TGTGCCAGCAGCGAGACCGGGGCTAACTATGGCTACACCTTC.